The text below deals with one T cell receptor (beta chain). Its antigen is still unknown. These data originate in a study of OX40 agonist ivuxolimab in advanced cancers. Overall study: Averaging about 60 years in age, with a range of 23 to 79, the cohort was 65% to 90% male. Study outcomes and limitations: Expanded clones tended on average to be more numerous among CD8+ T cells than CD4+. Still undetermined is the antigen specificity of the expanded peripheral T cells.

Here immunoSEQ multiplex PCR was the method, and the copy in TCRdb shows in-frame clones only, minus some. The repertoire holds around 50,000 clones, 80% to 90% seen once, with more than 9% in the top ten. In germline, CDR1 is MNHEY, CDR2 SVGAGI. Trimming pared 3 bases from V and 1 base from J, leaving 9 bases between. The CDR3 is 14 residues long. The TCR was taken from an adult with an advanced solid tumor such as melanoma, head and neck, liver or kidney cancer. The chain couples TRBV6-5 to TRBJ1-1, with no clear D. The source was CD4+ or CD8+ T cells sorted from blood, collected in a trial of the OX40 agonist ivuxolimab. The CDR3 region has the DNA TGTGCCAGCAGTTATGGTCGGACGAACACTGAAGCTTTCTTT. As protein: CASSYGRTNTEAFF.